This T cell receptor (beta chain) was captured in a study of blood T cell repertoires in COVID-19. Across the whole study: Samples came from the United States, Italy and Spain, spanning acute and convalescent COVID-19. PBMCs, B-cell-depleted T cells, or T cells were the source of the cDNA or gDNA that made up the material.

In the source study's methods: Using reference gene primer amplification, nucleated cell counts were estimated. This table comes from immunoSEQ multiplex PCR, and its TCRdb copy is limited to in-frame clones, with some not included. That table furnishes V, J and clone size, whereas the DNA furnished D and trimming. The sample carries about 150,000 clones, about 86% recorded once. The germline V and J ends were trimmed by 4 bases and 2 bases, with 9 bases remaining between them. Per germline, CDR1 SGHTA and CDR2 FQGNSA. The CDR3 is 14 amino acids. Sequenced material: peripheral blood. The origin of this receptor is a man in his 70s with acute or convalescent COVID-19. V usage is TRBV7-2 and J usage is TRBJ1-5; tentative D call: TRBD1 (6 bases). The CDR3 region has the DNA TGTGCCAGCAGCTCCAGGGGAGGCAATCAGCCCCAGCATTTT. Translating gives CASSSRGGNQPQHF.